Described below is a single TCR beta chain sequence and its context. Its antigen remains unknown. The CDR3 totals 15 residues. With 1 base clipped from V and 6 bases from J, the junction kept 3 bases outside the gene matches. Germline lookup yields CDR1 MGHRA and CDR2 YSYEKL. Combining a sample-barcoded 5' primer with a J-beta primer mix, a second PCR ran for roughly 7 to 11 cycles. A 12-random-nucleotide template-switch adaptor tagged each cDNA molecule. TCRdb reprocessed the 5' RACE reads via MiXCR and lists one record per CDR3 protein. The sample has about 1.1 million distinct CDR3 sequences, 35% to 40% seen once. These data are taken from a study of blood T cells in healthy people across ages. Broader study findings: Naive CD4+ cell counts and diversity both ran higher in long-lived than in aged donors. Leaving the PBMCs unsorted stopped any conclusive comparison of naive versus antigen-experienced cells. Investigators viewed diversity estimates from one million T cells as underestimates, the study reported.

This receptor was identified in a man younger than 30 in good health. This sequence joins TRBV4-1 and TRBJ2-1, with 10 nucleotides matching TRBD2. Sequencing used blood. CDR3 DNA: TGCGCCAGCAGCCAAGTTGTAGCGGGAGGCAATGAGCAGTTCTTC. This gives the protein CASSQVVAGGNEQFF.